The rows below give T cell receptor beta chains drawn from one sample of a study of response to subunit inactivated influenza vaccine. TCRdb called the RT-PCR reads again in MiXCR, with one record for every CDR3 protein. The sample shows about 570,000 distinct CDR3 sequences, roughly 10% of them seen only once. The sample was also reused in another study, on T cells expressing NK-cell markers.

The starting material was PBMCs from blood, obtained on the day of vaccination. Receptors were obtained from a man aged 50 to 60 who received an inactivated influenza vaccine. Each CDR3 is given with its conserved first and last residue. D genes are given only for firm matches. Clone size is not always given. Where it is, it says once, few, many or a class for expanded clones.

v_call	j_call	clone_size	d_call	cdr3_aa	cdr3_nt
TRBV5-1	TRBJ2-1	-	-	CASSQWGLADNEQFF	TGCGCCAGCAGCCAATGGGGGCTAGCAGACAATGAGCAGTTCTTC
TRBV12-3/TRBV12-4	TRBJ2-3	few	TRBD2	CASSLGPYRASGGQGDTQYF	TGTGCCAGCAGTTTGGGGCCGTACAGGGCTAGCGGGGGGCAGGGAGATACGCAGTATTTT
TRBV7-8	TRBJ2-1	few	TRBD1	CASSTTTGVSSYNEQFF	TGTGCCAGCAGCACGACCACAGGGGTTAGCTCCTACAATGAGCAGTTCTTC
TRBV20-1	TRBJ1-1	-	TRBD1	CSATGQGGTEAFF	TGCAGTGCAACTGGACAGGGAGGCACTGAAGCTTTCTTT
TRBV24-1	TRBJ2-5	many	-	CATSDLGETQYF	TGTGCCACCAGTGATTTGGGGGAGACCCAGTACTTC
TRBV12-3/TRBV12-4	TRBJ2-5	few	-	CASTLAGGYQETQYF	TGTGCCAGCACCCTTGCGGGTGGGTACCAAGAGACCCAGTACTTC
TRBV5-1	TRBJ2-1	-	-	CASSLQSLGRDEQFF	TGCGCCAGCAGCCTCCAGAGTTTGGGGCGGGATGAGCAGTTCTTC
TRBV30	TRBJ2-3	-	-	CAWNRQLSTDTQYF	TGTGCCTGGAATCGACAGCTGTCCACAGATACGCAGTATTTT
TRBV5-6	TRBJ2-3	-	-	CASSLGQGYDTQYF	TGTGCCAGCAGCTTGGGGCAGGGTTACGATACGCAGTATTTT
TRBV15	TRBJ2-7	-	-	CATSSNRARLGYEQYF	TGTGCCACCAGCAGTAACAGGGCAAGACTAGGTTACGAGCAGTACTTC
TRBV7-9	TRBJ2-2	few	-	CASCPGRSGELFF	TGTGCCAGCTGCCCCGGACGGAGCGGGGAGCTGTTTTTT
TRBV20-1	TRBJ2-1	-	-	CSAQEAGQGSYNEQFF	TGCAGTGCCCAGGAGGCTGGGCAGGGCTCCTACAATGAGCAGTTCTTC
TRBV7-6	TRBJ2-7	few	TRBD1	CASSPRSATGGYEQYF	TGTGCCAGCAGCCCCAGATCCGCTACAGGGGGCTACGAGCAGTACTTC
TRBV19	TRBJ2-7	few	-	CASSLSGEDYEQYF	TGTGCCAGTAGTCTTAGCGGAGAGGACTACGAGCAGTACTTC
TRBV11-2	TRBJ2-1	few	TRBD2	CASSLWVRLAGGGVREQFF	TGTGCCAGCAGCCTGTGGGTTAGACTAGCGGGAGGGGGGGTCCGTGAGCAGTTCTTC
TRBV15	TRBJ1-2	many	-	CATSSGRANNYGYTF	TGTGCCACCAGCAGTGGACGGGCCAATAACTATGGCTACACCTTC
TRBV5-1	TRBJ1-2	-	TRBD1	CASSSPPGQKNYGYTF	TGCGCCAGCAGCTCGCCCCCGGGACAGAAGAACTATGGCTACACCTTC
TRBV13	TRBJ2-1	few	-	CASSLVLQGYNEQFF	TGTGCCAGCAGCTTAGTCCTCCAGGGGTACAATGAGCAGTTCTTC